This T cell receptor beta chain was observed in a study of blood T cell repertoires in COVID-19 (dated by TCRdb to the early 2020s). With regard to the full study: Collaborator samples came from the United States, Italy and Spain and covered acute and convalescent phases of COVID-19. The prospective study material was composed of cDNA or gDNA derived from T cells, B-cell-depleted T cells, or PBMCs. The samples were drawn from the first 160 participants of the ongoing ImmuneRACE study and from 950 to 1,500 subjects provided by 6 global collaborators. Where available, HLA class I and class II types were taken from metadata supplied by the sample provider and were not determined by assay-based typing. A freely available public database, intended as a resource for researchers studying the immune response to SARS-CoV-2, is where the repertoires were released. A de-identified subject ID, COVID-19 status, age in years and sex were almost always included in the sample metadata. Deeply sampled blood TCRbeta repertoires from subjects exposed to, actively infected with, or recovered from COVID-19 were included in the dataset. What the authors observed across the whole study: Clinical and demographic metadata were provided uncurated, with the amount varying by source and participant.

As for this clone: Its antigen is not yet known. No clone much larger than this one lies a single base away; base qualities are absent.

Collaborating institutions collected whole blood in K2EDTA tubes following their own protocols. For TCRbeta analysis, collaborator samples were shipped as frozen whole blood, as isolated PBMCs, or as DNA extracted from either sample type. TCRbeta CDR3 regions were amplified from genomic DNA by means of the immunoSEQ Assay, a bias-controlled multiplex PCR. From the authors' description of their analysis: The number of nucleated cells in each sample was estimated by amplification of reference gene primers within the assay. To quantify the absolute abundance of each unique TCRbeta CDR3 rearrangement, sequence reads were collapsed and filtered. For each sample, productive Simpson clonality was calculated as the square root of Simpson's diversity index over productive rearrangements. Sourced from immuneACCESS, this table was stored by TCRdb with only in-frame sequences that have V and J called. A share of the clones is absent; for the studies checked, an unresolved V gene accounts for under half, and the remainder has no known explanation. That table is the source of V, J and clone size, and D and trimming were worked out from the DNA. This sample is represented by around 78,000 clones; about 89% of them were singletons. About 2.1% of the sample is in the top ten clones.

Reading from cysteine to phenylalanine, the CDR3 counts 14 amino acids. Of all the DNA, just the CDR3 is kept, 42 bases in frame from base 1. The germline ends are 9 bases apart after V is trimmed by 5 bases and J by 1 base. The germline V gene (reference sequence) gives CDR1 as LGHDT and CDR2 as YNNKEL. The clonotype originates from a woman aged 60-75 years with acute or convalescent COVID-19. The sequence links TRBV3-1 (or the pseudogene TRBV3-2) to TRBJ1-5, and the D gene may be TRBD1, 6 bases matching. Specimen: peripheral blood. The CDR3 reads as follows: CASSSDRSNQPQHF. The sequenced DNA: TGTGCCAGCAGCTCGGACAGAAGCAATCAGCCCCAGCATTTT.